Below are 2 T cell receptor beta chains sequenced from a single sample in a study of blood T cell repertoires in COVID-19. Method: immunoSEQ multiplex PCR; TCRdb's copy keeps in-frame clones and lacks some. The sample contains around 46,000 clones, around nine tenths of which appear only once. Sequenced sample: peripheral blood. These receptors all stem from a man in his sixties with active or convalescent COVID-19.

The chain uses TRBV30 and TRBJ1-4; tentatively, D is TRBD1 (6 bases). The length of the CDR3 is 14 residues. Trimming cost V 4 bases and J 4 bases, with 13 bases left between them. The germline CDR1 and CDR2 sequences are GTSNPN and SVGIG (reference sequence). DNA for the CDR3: TGTGCCTGGAAACGCCGACAGGTTAATGAAAAACTGTTTTTT. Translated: CAWKRRQVNEKLFF. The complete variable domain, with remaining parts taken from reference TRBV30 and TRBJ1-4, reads SQTIHQWPATLVQPVGSPLSLECTVEGTSNPNLYWYRQAAGRGLQLLFYSVGIGQISSEVPQNLSASRPQDRQFILSSKKLLLSDSGFYLCAWKRRQVNEKLFFGSGTQLSVL.

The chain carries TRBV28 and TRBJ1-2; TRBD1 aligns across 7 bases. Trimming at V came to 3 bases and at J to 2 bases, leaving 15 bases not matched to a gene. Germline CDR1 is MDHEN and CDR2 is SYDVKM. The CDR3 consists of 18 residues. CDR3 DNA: TGTGCCAGCAGTTTTCGCCACACCCGGGACAGACTCAACTATGGCTACACCTTC. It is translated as CASSFRHTRDRLNYGYTF.